This T cell receptor beta chain was obtained from a study of blood T cell repertoires in COVID-19. The wider study: Researchers got acute and convalescent COVID-19 samples from the United States, Italy and Spain.

Repertoires were generated with immunoSEQ multiplex PCR, while TCRdb's copy carries only in-frame clones and drops some. The sample contains some 110,000 clones, around 78% of which appear only once. CDR1 is SGHTA, CDR2 FQGTGA, per germline. This CDR3 comprises 14 residues. V lost 2 bases and J 4 bases, leaving 11 bases between the germline ends. This clone has just one count. The chain uses TRBV7-3 and TRBJ1-2, with D possibly being TRBD1 (6 bases). Material: peripheral blood. The receptor was isolated from an older man with COVID-19, enrolled during active disease. Here the CDR3 DNA reads TGTGCCAGCAGCTTAGGCTCAGGGGCCTATGGCTACACCTTC. It codes for CASSLGSGAYGYTF.